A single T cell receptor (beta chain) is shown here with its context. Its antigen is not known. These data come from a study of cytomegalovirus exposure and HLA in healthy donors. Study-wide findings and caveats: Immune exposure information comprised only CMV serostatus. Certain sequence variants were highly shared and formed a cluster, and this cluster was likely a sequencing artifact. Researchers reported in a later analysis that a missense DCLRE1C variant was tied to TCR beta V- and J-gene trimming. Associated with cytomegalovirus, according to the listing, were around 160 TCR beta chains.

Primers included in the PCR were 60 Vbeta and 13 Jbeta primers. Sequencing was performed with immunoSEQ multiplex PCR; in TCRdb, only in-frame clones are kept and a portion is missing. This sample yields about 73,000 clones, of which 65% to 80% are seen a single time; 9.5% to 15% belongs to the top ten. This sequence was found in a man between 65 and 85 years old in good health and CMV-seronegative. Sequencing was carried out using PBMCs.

The CDR3 reads CASIPQATGSGYTF. CDR3 DNA: TGTGCCAGCATCCCCCAGGCAACAGGATCTGGCTACACCTTC. The V gene is TRBV6-1, the J gene TRBJ1-2; the D gene is possibly TRBD1 (5 bases). V lost 7 bases and J 7 bases, leaving 19 bases between the germline ends. Looked up from germline, CDR1 is MNHNS and CDR2 is SASEGT. The CDR3 runs to 14 residues.